A single sample gave rise to the 23 T cell receptor beta chains below, sequenced in a study of response to subunit inactivated influenza vaccine (dated by TCRdb to 2017 to 2018). Library preparation employed RT-PCR. Sequenced on an Illumina HiSeq 2500. TCRdb passed the public sequencing reads through fastp at Q25 and MiXCR, retaining productive beta sequences. CDR3 protein duplicates are merged, each entry listing the most common genes and DNA. For this sample there are roughly 650,000 distinct CDR3 sequences; roughly 15% appear just once. The ten largest account for 6% to 9.5% of the sample. Here the sequenced sample was PBMCs from blood, taken 14 to 15 days before vaccination. Receptor source: a man aged 50 to 60 who received an inactivated influenza vaccine. Donor details come from another sample of the same person, matched by shared clones.

V gene TRBV27 combines with J gene TRBJ2-1, with TRBD2 identical over 9 bases. Germline V gene sequence: CDR1 MNHEY, CDR2 SMNVEV (reference sequence). V was pared by 3 bases and J by 7 bases, with 13 bases of the junction left unmatched. The CDR3 runs 17 residues. CDR3 loop: CASSLGGLAGKGNEQFF. CDR3 coding DNA: TGTGCCAGCAGTTTGGGGGGACTAGCAGGAAAGGGGAATGAGCAGTTCTTC.

This clonotype was detected only a few times. The chain employs TRBV5-1 and TRBJ2-2; 8 bases align to TRBD1. V was clipped by 3 bases and J by 9 bases; unmatched bases: 10. CDR1 is SGHRS, CDR2 YFSETQ, per germline. The CDR3 length is 15 residues. This CDR3 is CASSSGQGPHRELFF. CDR3 coding DNA: TGCGCCAGCAGCTCAGGACAGGGCCCTCACCGGGAGCTGTTTTTT.

The genes are TRBV15 and TRBJ1-1; 8 bases line up with TRBD1. The CDR3 is 17 amino acids. J gave up 4 bases and V 0 bases, and 10 bases lay outside the gene matches. Germline V CDR1 and CDR2: LNHNV, YYDKDF (reference sequence). This chain's CDR3 is CATSRDRAGGMATEAFF. The CDR3 bases are TGTGCCACCAGCAGAGATCGTGCAGGGGGCATGGCCACTGAAGCTTTCTTT.

This clonotype came up a few times. The J gene is TRBJ1-3, the V gene TRBV7-9; D not certain. Germline CDR1 and CDR2: SEHNR and FQNEAQ (reference sequence). The V end was cut by 10 bases, the J end by 4 bases, with 11 bases between. This CDR3 contains 12 residues. Here the CDR3 reads CAIENPGNTIYF. DNA of the CDR3: TGTGCCATCGAAAATCCCGGAAACACCATATATTTT.

V is TRBV15 and J is TRBJ1-2, with 11 bases fitting TRBD1. V shed 3 bases and J 9 bases; nucleotides not matched to a gene: 12. Germline assignment: CDR1 LNHNV and CDR2 YYDKDF (reference sequence). This CDR3 has 16 amino acids. CDR3 sequence reads: CATSSGTGGRQTSYTF. The CDR3 DNA is TGTGCCACCAGCAGCGGGACAGGGGGTCGGCAGACGAGCTACACCTTC.

The gene calls are TRBV5-1 and TRBJ2-5, with D possibly matching TRBD1 (5 bases). CDR1 is SGHRS and CDR2 is YFSETQ in the germline V gene. The CDR3 extends over 13 amino acids. V was shortened by 5 bases and J by 1 base, with 9 bases between the two germline ends. The CDR3 DNA reads as TGCGCCAGCAGGTCGACAGCCCAAGAGACCCAGTACTTC. Residues: CASRSTAQETQYF.

The gene calls are TRBV28 and TRBJ2-5, with a possible D match to TRBD1 (5 bases). Trimming cost V 6 bases and J 6 bases, with 14 bases left between them. CDR1 and CDR2 (germline): MDHEN, SYDVKM. The CDR3 is made up of 13 amino acids. CDR3 in amino acids: CASSQGGVKTQYF. The CDR3 DNA reads as TGTGCCAGCAGCCAGGGTGGGGTCAAGACCCAGTACTTC.

The chain has TRBV9 and TRBJ2-3, with 10 positions matching TRBD2. V was clipped by 4 bases and J by 6 bases; unmatched bases: 11. Germline CDR1 is SGDLS and CDR2 is YYNGEE. There are 16 residues in the CDR3. The CDR3 protein is CASSSWTSGSGDTQYF. The CDR3 DNA reads TGTGCCAGCAGCTCCTGGACTAGCGGCTCGGGGGATACGCAGTATTTT.

This clonotype has only a few counts. The V call is TRBV10-3, the J call TRBJ1-2; D call uncertain. The germline gives CDR1 ENHRY, CDR2 SYGVKD. V was cut by 3 bases and J by 4 bases, with 9 bases left in between. The CDR3 loop spans 13 amino acids. This chain's CDR3 is CAISEQDRYGYTF. DNA for the CDR3: TGTGCCATCAGTGAACAAGACCGCTATGGCTACACCTTC.

This clonotype showed up many times. This rearrangement joins TRBV7-2 to TRBJ1-6; TRBD1 agrees at 7 bases. Per germline, CDR1 SGHTA and CDR2 FQGNSA. The CDR3 runs to 16 residues. Trimming took 2 bases from V and 6 from J; bases not matched to a gene: 7. The CDR3 protein is CASSLQGGQSNSPLHF. The CDR3 coding sequence is TGTGCCAGCAGCTTACAGGGGGGGCAAAGTAATTCACCCCTCCACTTT.

This clonotype was found a few times. V is TRBV6-2 or TRBV6-3 and J is TRBJ2-4, with D unclear. The germline CDR1 and CDR2 sequences are MNHEY and SVGEGT. The CDR3 runs to 17 residues. Trimming cost V 4 bases and J 0 bases, with 16 bases left between them. The CDR3 region has the DNA TGTGCCAGCAGTTCCCCCAGTGGTATAATAGCCAAAAACATTCAGTACTTC. As protein: CASSSPSGIIAKNIQYF.

This clonotype was detected only a few times. The rearrangement uses TRBV6-1 and TRBJ2-4; maybe TRBD2 (6 bases). This CDR3 contains 14 residues. V was clipped by 6 bases and J by 9 bases, with 18 bases between them. Germline V gene lookup returns CDR1 MNHNS and CDR2 SASEGT. CDR3: CASSSGARERIQYF. The CDR3 bases are TGTGCCAGCAGCTCCGGGGCCCGGGAGCGCATTCAGTACTTC.

The chain joins TRBV11-1 to TRBJ2-7; 15 positions match TRBD2. The CDR3 runs to 17 residues. J was trimmed by 5 bases and V by 5 bases; bases with no gene match: 10. Germline CDR1 and CDR2: SGHAT and FQDESV (reference sequence). CDR3 sequence reads: CASSLGLAGGPPHEQYF. DNA of the CDR3: TGTGCCAGCAGCCTCGGACTAGCGGGAGGGCCTCCCCACGAGCAGTACTTC.

The gene calls are TRBV20-1 and TRBJ2-3; D unclear. The germline V gene encodes CDR1 DFQATT and CDR2 SNEGSKA (reference sequence). V was cut by 6 bases and J by 6 bases, with 25 bases left in between. The CDR3 is made up of 16 amino acids. This CDR3 is CSAKKIASITMDTQYF. CDR3 DNA: TGCAGTGCGAAGAAAATTGCTAGTATCACGATGGATACGCAGTATTTT.

The rearrangement joins TRBV6-2 or TRBV6-3 to TRBJ2-5; maybe TRBD2 (5 bases). The CDR3 contains 13 residues. Deletions cut 5 bases from V and 1 base from J, with 8 bases between. Germline CDR1 reads MNHEY; CDR2 reads SVGEGT. The CDR3 reads CASSGLVQETQYF. The CDR3 DNA sequence: TGTGCCAGCAGTGGACTCGTCCAAGAGACCCAGTACTTC.

The rearrangement uses TRBV11-2 and TRBJ2-3; 8 bases map to TRBD1. V trimming: 5 bases; J trimming: 10 bases; junction bases outside the gene matches: 8. Germline CDR1 reads SGHAT; CDR2 reads FQNNGV. The CDR3 extends over 13 amino acids. The CDR3 bases are TGTGCCAGCAGCCCGGCCCACAGGGGGGCGCAGTATTTT. It yields the protein CASSPAHRGAQYF.

Ten or more counts support this clonotype. This chain joins TRBV10-3 and TRBJ2-3; either TRBD1 or TRBD2 may supply D (6 bases each). Germline CDR1 and CDR2: ENHRY and SYGVKD. The V and J ends lost 4 bases and 1 base respectively, with 15 bases between them. This CDR3 has 16 amino acids. CDR3 nucleotides: TGTGCCATCAGTGGAGGGGGGTCAGGGGGCACAGATACGCAGTATTTT. Protein product: CAISGGGSGGTDTQYF.

The J gene is TRBJ2-3, the V gene TRBV9; D may be TRBD1 or TRBD2 (5 bases each). Deletions cut 7 bases from V and 6 bases from J, with 12 bases between. Germline lookup yields CDR1 SGDLS and CDR2 YYNGEE. The CDR3 covers 12 residues. The CDR3 coding sequence is TGTGCCAGCGGGGCGGGCGGGGATACGCAGTATTTT. Protein sequence: CASGAGGDTQYF.

This clonotype was counted at least ten times. V gene TRBV12-3 or TRBV12-4 combines with J gene TRBJ1-5; the D is unclear. The CDR3 sequence is 13 residues long. Deletions cut 1 base from V and 2 bases from J, with 3 bases between. CDR3: CASSLGRNQPQHF. The DNA for the CDR3 is TGTGCCAGCAGTTTAGGTCGCAATCAGCCCCAGCATTTT.

This clonotype was picked up a small number of times. The V and J genes are TRBV6-5 and TRBJ1-5, with D perhaps TRBD1 (5 bases). Looked up from germline, CDR1 is MNHEY and CDR2 is SVGAGI. The CDR3 extends over 15 amino acids. With 0 bases removed from V and 3 bases from J, the gap between germline ends came to 9 bases. For the CDR3, the DNA is TGTGCCAGCAGTTACTCGAAGGGGAACAATCAGCCCCAGCATTTT. Protein product: CASSYSKGNNQPQHF.

The rearrangement uses TRBV5-1 and TRBJ1-1; D perhaps matches TRBD1 (5 bases). In germline, CDR1 is SGHRS, CDR2 YFSETQ. The CDR3 extends over 15 amino acids. V lost 6 bases to trimming and J lost 4 bases, with 19 bases between them. The CDR3 DNA is TGCGCCAGCACGTCTGACCCCGGCGGGGCCACTGAAGCTTTCTTT. Amino acids: CASTSDPGGATEAFF.

This clonotype was seen ten or more times. The J gene is TRBJ1-2, the V gene TRBV29-1, with D possibly TRBD1 on 5 matching bases. In germline, CDR1 is SQVTM, CDR2 ANQGSEA. V was trimmed by 3 bases and J by 4 bases, leaving 6 bases between them. The CDR3 totals 11 residues. The CDR3 nucleotides read TGCAGCGTTGATGGGGGCTATGGCTACACCTTC. Translation gives CSVDGGYGYTF.

The rearrangement links TRBV6-1 to TRBJ2-3; possibly TRBD2 for D (7 bases). The V end was cut by 9 bases, the J end by 3 bases, with 13 bases between. The CDR3 has 13 amino acids. Germline CDR1 and CDR2: MNHNS and SASEGT. CDR3 loop: CASSGGWTDTQYF. CDR3 bases: TGTGCCAGTTCGGGGGGCTGGACAGATACGCAGTATTTT.